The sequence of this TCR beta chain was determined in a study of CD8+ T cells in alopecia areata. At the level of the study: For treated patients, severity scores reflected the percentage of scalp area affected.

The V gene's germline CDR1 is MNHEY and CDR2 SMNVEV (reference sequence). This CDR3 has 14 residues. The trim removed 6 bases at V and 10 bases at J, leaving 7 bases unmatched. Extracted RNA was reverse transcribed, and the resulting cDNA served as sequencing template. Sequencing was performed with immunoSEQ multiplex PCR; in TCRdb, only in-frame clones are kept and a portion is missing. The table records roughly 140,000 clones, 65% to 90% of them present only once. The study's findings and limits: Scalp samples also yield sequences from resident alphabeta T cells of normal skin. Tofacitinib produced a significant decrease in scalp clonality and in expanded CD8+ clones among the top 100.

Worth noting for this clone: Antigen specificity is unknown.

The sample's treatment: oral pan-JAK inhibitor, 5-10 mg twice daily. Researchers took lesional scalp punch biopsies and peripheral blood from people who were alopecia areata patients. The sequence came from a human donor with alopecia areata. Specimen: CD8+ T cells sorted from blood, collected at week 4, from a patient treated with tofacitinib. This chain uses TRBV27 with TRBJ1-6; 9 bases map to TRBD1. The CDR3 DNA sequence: TGTGCCAGCAGCGCGGGACAGGGCTCCTCACCCCTCCACTTT. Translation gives CASSAGQGSSPLHF.